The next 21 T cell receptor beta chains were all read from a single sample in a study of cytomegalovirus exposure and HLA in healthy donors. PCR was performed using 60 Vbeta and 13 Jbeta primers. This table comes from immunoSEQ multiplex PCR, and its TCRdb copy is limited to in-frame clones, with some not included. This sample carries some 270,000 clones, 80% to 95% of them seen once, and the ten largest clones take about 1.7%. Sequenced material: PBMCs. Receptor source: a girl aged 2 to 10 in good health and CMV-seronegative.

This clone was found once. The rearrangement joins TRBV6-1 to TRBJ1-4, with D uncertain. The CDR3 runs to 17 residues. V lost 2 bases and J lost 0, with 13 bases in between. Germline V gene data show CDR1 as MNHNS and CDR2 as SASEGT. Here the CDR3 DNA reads TGTGCCAGCAGTGAAAACCCCGCGCAGGCAACTAATGAAAAACTGTTTTTT. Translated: CASSENPAQATNEKLFF.

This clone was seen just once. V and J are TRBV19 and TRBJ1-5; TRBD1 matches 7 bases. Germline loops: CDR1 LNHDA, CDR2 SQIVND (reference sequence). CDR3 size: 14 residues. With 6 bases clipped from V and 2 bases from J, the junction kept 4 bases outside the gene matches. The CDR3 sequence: CASSRGNRNQPQHF. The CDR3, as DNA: TGTGCCAGTAGCAGGGGGAATCGCAATCAGCCCCAGCATTTT.

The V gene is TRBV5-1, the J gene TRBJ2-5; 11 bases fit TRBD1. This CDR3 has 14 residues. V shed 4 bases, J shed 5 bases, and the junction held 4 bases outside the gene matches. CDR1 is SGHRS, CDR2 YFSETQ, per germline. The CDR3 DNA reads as TGCGCCAGCAGCCCGGGACAGGGGGGGGAGACCCAGTACTTC. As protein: CASSPGQGGETQYF. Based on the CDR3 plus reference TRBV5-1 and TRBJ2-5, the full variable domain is KAGVTQTPRYLIKTRGQQVTLSCSPISGHRSVSWYQQTPGQGLQFLFEYFSETQRNKGNFPGRFSGRQFSNSRSEMNVSTLELGDSALYLCASSPGQGGETQYFGPGTRLLVL.

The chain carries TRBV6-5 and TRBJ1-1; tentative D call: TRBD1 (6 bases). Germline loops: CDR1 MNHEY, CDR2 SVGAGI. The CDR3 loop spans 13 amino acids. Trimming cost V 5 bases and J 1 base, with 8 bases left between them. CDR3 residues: CASSPQGNTEAFF. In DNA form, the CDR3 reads TGTGCCAGCAGTCCACAGGGGAACACTGAAGCTTTCTTT.

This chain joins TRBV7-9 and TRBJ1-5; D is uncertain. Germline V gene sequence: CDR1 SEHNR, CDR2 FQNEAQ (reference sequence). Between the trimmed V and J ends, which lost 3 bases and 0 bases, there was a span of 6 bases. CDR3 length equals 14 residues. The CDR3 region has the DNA TGTGCCAGCAGCTTTGGCAGTAGCAATCAGCCCCAGCATTTT. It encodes CASSFGSSNQPQHF.

CDR3 protein: CASSLGGLAGVTDTQYF. The DNA of the CDR3 is TGTGCCAGCAGCTTAGGCGGACTAGCGGGGGTCACAGATACGCAGTATTTT. The J gene is TRBJ2-3, the V gene TRBV7-9; 13 bases fit TRBD2. The CDR3 sequence is 17 residues long. V lost 1 base to trimming and J lost 2 bases; unmatched junction nucleotides: 3. CDR1 and CDR2 from the germline V gene are SEHNR and FQNEAQ (reference sequence). The variable domain in full, completed from reference TRBV7-9 and TRBJ2-3, reads DTGVSQNPRHKITKRGQNVTFRCDPISEHNRLYWYRQTLGQGPEFLTYFQNEAQLEKSRLLSDRFSAERPKGSFSTLEIQRTEQGDSAMYLCASSLGGLAGVTDTQYFGPGTRLTVL.

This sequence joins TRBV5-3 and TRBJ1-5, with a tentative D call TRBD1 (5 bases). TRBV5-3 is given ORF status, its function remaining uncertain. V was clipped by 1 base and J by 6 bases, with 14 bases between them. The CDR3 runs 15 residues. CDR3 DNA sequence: TGTGCCAGAAGCTTGCTCGGCAGGGATCGTCAGCCCCAGCATTTT. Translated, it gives CARSLLGRDRQPQHF.

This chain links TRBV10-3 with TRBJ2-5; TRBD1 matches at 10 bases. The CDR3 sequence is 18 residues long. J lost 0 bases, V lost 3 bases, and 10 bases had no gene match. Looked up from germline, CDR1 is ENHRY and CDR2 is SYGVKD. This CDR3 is CAISDPGTGEKYQETQYF. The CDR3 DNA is TGTGCCATCAGTGATCCCGGGACAGGGGAAAAGTACCAAGAGACCCAGTACTTC.

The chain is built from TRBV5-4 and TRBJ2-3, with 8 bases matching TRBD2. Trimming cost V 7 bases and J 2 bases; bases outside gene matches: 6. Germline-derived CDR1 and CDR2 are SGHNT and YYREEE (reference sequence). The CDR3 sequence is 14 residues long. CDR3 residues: CASRIAGITDTQYF. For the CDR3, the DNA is TGTGCCAGCCGTATAGCGGGGATCACAGATACGCAGTATTTT.

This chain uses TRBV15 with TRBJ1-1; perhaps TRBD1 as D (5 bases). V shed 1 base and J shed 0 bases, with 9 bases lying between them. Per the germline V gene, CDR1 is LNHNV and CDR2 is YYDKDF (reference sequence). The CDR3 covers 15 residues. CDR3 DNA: TGTGCCACCAGCAGAGGTGGGGGGATGAACACTGAAGCTTTCTTT. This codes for CATSRGGGMNTEAFF.

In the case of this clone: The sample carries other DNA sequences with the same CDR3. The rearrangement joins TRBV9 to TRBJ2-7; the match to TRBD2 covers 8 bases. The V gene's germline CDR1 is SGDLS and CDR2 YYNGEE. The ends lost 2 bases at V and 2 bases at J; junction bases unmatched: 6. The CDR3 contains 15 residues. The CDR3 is CASSVGSGGTYEQYF. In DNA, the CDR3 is TGTGCCAGCAGCGTGGGGAGCGGGGGTACCTACGAGCAGTACTTC.

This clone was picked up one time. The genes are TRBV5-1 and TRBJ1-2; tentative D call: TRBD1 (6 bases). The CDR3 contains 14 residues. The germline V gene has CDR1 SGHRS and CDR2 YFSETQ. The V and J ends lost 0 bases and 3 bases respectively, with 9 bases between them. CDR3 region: CASSLGGLDYGYTF. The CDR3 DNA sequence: TGCGCCAGCAGCTTGGGGGGGCTTGACTATGGCTACACCTTC.

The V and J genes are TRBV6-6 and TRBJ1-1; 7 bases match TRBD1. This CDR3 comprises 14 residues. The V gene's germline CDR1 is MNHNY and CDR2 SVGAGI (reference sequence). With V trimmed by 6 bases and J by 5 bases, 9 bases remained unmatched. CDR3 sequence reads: CASSLGGGRTEAFF. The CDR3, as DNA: TGTGCCAGCAGCCTAGGGGGCGGGCGAACTGAAGCTTTCTTT.

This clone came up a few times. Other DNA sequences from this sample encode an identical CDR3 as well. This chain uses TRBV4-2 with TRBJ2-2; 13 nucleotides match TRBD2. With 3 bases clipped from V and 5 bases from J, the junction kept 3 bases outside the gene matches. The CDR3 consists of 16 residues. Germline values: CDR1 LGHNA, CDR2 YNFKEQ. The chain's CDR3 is CASSQPGLAGTGELFF. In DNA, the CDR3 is TGTGCCAGCAGCCAGCCGGGACTAGCGGGAACCGGGGAGCTGTTTTTT.

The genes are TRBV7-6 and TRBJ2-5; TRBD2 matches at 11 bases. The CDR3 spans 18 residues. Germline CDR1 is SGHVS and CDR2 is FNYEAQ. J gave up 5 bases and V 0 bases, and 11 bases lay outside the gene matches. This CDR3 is CASSLAATSGRMSETQYF. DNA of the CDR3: TGTGCCAGCAGCTTAGCGGCTACTAGCGGGAGAATGTCGGAGACCCAGTACTTC.

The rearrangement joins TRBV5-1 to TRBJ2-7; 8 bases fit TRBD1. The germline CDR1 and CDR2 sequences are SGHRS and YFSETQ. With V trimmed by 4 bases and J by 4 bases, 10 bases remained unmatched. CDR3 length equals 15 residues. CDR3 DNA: TGCGCCAGCAGCGCAAAACCGGGACAGGCTTACGAGCAGTACTTC. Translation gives CASSAKPGQAYEQYF.

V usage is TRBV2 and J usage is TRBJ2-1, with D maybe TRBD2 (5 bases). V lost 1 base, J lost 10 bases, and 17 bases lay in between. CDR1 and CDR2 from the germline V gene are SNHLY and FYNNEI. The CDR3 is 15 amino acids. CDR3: CASSEVRGYSGEQFF. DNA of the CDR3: TGTGCCAGCAGTGAAGTCCGAGGCTATTCGGGGGAGCAGTTCTTC.

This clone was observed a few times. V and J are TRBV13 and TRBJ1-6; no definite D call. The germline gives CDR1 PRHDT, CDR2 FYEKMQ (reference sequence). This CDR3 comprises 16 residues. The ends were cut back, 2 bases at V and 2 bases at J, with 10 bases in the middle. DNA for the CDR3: TGTGCCAGCAGCTTACTTGGGAGGACCTATAATTCACCCCTCCACTTT. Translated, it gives CASSLLGRTYNSPLHF.

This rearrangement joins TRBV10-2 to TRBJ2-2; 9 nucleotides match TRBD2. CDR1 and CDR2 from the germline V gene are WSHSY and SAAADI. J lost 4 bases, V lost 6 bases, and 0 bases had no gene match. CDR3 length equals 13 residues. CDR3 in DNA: TGCGCCAGCAGACTAGCGGGCACCGGGGAGCTGTTTTTT. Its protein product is CASRLAGTGELFF.

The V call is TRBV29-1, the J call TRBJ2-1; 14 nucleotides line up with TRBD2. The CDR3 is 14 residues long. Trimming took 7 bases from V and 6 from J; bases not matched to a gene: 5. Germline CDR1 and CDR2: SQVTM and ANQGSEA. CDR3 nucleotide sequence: TGCAGCGCCAGACTAGCGGGAGGGCTCAATGAGCAGTTCTTC. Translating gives CSARLAGGLNEQFF.

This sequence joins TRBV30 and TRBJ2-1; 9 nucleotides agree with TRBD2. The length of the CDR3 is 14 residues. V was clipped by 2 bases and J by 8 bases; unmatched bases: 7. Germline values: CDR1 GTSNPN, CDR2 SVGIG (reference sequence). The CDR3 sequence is CAWSPLAGRDEQFF. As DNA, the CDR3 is TGTGCCTGGAGTCCGCTAGCGGGGAGGGATGAGCAGTTCTTC. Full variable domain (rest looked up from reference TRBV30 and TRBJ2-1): SQTIHQWPATLVQPVGSPLSLECTVEGTSNPNLYWYRQAAGRGLQLLFYSVGIGQISSEVPQNLSASRPQDRQFILSSKKLLLSDSGFYLCAWSPLAGRDEQFFGPGTRLTVL.